This T cell receptor beta chain appears in the sequencing data of a study of blood T cell repertoires in COVID-19 (dated by TCRdb to 2020 to 2021). Background on the whole study: Samples from collaborators originated in the United States, Italy and Spain and spanned both the acute and convalescent phases of COVID-19. The prospective study material was composed of cDNA or gDNA derived from T cells, B-cell-depleted T cells, or PBMCs. Deeply sampled blood TCRbeta repertoires from subjects exposed to, actively infected with, or recovered from COVID-19 were included in the dataset. The repertoires were released in a freely available public database meant as a resource for research on the immune response to SARS-CoV-2. Samples were obtained from the ongoing ImmuneRACE study (first 160 participants) and from about 1,300 subjects provided by 6 global collaborators. Sample metadata almost always included a de-identified subject ID, COVID-19 status, age in years and sex. HLA class I and class II types, where available, came from metadata supplied by the sample provider rather than from assay-based typing. What the research found in general, with its limitations: The amount of clinical and demographic metadata varied by source and participant and was provided uncurated.

The immunoSEQ Assay, a bias-controlled multiplex PCR, was used to amplify TCRbeta CDR3 regions from genomic DNA. As for how the authors treated the data: Within the assay, amplification of reference gene primers was used to estimate how many nucleated cells each sample contained. Sequence reads were collapsed and filtered to measure the absolute abundance of every unique TCRbeta CDR3 rearrangement. Productive Simpson clonality was computed per sample as the square root of Simpson's diversity index over productive rearrangements. TCRdb carries this immuneACCESS record with in-frame sequences only. Its versions omit some clonotypes, under half of them owing to an unresolved V gene in the studies checked, with the rest unexplained. V and J calls and clone size are copied from that table; D and trimming were computed from the DNA. Here the sample has around 230,000 clones; 75% to 90% occur a single time. Roughly 12% of the sample belongs to the ten largest clones.

Each collaborating institution followed its own protocols to collect whole blood in K2EDTA tubes. For TCRbeta analysis, collaborators shipped samples as frozen whole blood, isolated PBMCs, or DNA extracted from either of those sample types. Turning to this clone: The antigen it recognizes is unknown. The input lacks base qualities; no much larger clone sits a single base away.

V is trimmed back by 6 bases and J by 2 bases, and the junction contains 18 bases that no gene match accounts for. The CDR3, cysteine through phenylalanine, is 20 amino acids long. Only CDR3 DNA remains: 60 bases, in frame from the first base. CDR1 and CDR2 are read off the germline V gene (reference sequence) as MNHNY and SVGAGI. Recombination connected TRBV6-6 to TRBJ2-1; 11 bases in the middle match TRBD2. Sequencing was done on a sample of peripheral blood. The sequence was obtained from an older woman with active or convalescent COVID-19. This receptor carries the CDR3 CASSRLPTASGGLTYNEQFF. The DNA sequence is TGTGCCAGCAGCCGCCTCCCTACGGCTAGCGGGGGGTTGACCTACAATGAGCAGTTCTTC.